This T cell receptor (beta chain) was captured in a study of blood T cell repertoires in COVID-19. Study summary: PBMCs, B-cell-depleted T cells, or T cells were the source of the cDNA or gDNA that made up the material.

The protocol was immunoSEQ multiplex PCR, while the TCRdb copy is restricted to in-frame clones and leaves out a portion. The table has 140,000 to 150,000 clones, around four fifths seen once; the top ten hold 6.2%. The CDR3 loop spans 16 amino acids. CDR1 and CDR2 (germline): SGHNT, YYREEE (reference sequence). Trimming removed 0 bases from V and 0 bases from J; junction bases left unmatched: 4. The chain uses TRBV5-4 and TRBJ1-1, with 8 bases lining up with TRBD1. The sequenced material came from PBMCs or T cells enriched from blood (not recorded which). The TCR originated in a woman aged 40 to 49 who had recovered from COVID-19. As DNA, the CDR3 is TGTGCCAGCAGCTTGGGCCAGGGGGCTATGAACACTGAAGCTTTCTTT. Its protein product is CASSLGQGAMNTEAFF.